What follows are 13 T cell receptor beta chains derived from one specimen sequenced in a study of molecular identifiers for immune sequencing clone quantification. From the PCR reads, TCRdb called clonotypes with MiXCR, one entry per CDR3 protein. This repertoire shows 550,000 to 750,000 distinct CDR3 sequences, just under 20% found once; its top ten account for around 0.9%. The sample was naive CD8+ T cells from blood, with Jurkat cell RNA spiked in. As for subset: FACS-sorted CD8+CD4-CCR7+CD45RA+ naive T cells. The receptors here all came from a human donor in good health. Some libraries in this study had Jurkat cell RNA spiked in.

The chain links TRBV27 to TRBJ2-1, with 9 bases matching TRBD2. Germline CDR1 is MNHEY and CDR2 is SMNVEV (reference sequence). Trimming removed 5 bases from V and 10 bases from J; junction bases left unmatched: 9. The CDR3 covers 14 residues. CDR3: CASSRAGGPWEQFF. Written as DNA, the CDR3 is TGTGCCAGCAGTAGGGCGGGAGGGCCATGGGAGCAGTTCTTC.

In its sample, this clonotype was seen many times. This chain connects TRBV19 to TRBJ2-1; D perhaps matches TRBD1 (5 bases). This CDR3 region has 15 residues. Per germline, CDR1 LNHDA and CDR2 SQIVND (reference sequence). Trimming shortened V by 4 bases and J by 9 bases, and 19 bases separated the two germline ends. The CDR3 DNA sequence: TGTGCCAGTAGTAAAACAGGAGTAGGCTGGGGTGAGCAGTTCTTC. Its translation is CASSKTGVGWGEQFF. The full variable domain, completed using reference TRBV19 and TRBJ2-1, is DGGITQSPKYLFRKEGQNVTLSCEQNLNHDAMYWYRQDPGQGLRLIYYSQIVNDFQKGDIAEGYSVSREKKESFPLTVTSAQKNPTAFYLCASSKTGVGWGEQFFGPGTRLTVL.

The chain recombines TRBV12-3 or TRBV12-4 with TRBJ1-1, with unresolved D. The CDR3 sequence is 17 residues long. Between the trimmed V and J ends, which lost 0 bases and 0 bases, there was a span of 14 bases. CDR3 residues: CASSLAWDKGLNTEAFF. In DNA form, the CDR3 reads TGTGCCAGCAGTTTAGCCTGGGATAAAGGGTTGAACACTGAAGCTTTCTTT.

This clonotype occurred many times. CDR3 protein: CASSPRTVSYNEQFF. The CDR3 coding sequence is TGTGCCAGCAGCCCGAGGACAGTCTCCTACAATGAGCAGTTCTTC. This sequence joins TRBV7-2 and TRBJ2-1; the D gene is possibly TRBD1 (6 bases). Between the trimmed V and J ends, which lost 5 bases and 0 bases, there was a span of 11 bases. The germline gives CDR1 SGHTA, CDR2 FQGNSA. This CDR3 is 15 amino acids long.

In this sample, this clonotype turned up many times. This chain uses TRBV28 with TRBJ2-7; 8 positions match TRBD1. V shed 6 bases, J shed 5 bases, and the junction held 9 bases outside the gene matches. The CDR3 contains 14 residues. Germline assignment: CDR1 MDHEN and CDR2 SYDVKM. This CDR3 is CASRPPGQVHEQYF. Here the CDR3 DNA reads TGTGCCAGCAGACCGCCGGGACAGGTCCACGAGCAGTACTTC.

This clonotype was observed many times. V gene TRBV6-5 combines with J gene TRBJ2-3; perhaps TRBD2 as D (5 bases). V was trimmed by 8 bases and J by 6 bases, leaving 9 bases between them. The CDR3 runs to 11 residues. The germline V gene has CDR1 MNHEY and CDR2 SVGAGI. For the CDR3, the DNA is TGTGCCAGCCGGACTTGGGATACGCAGTATTTT. As protein: CASRTWDTQYF.

The chain uses TRBV4-1 and TRBJ2-1, with 7 bases aligning to TRBD2. Unmatched junction bases numbered 13, after V lost 6 bases and J lost 5 bases. The germline V gene has CDR1 MGHRA and CDR2 YSYEKL. The CDR3 length is 16 residues. CDR3 amino acids: CASSSPGLPFNNEQFF. The CDR3, as DNA: TGCGCCAGCAGTAGTCCGGGACTACCCTTCAACAATGAGCAGTTCTTC.

Remarks on this clonotype: A read error is likely, as this CDR3 ends without the conserved phenylalanine or tryptophan. This sequence joins TRBV4-1 and TRBJ2-7; D is ambiguous. The CDR3 covers 14 residues. Per the germline V gene, CDR1 is MGHRA and CDR2 is YSYEKL. V gave up 0 bases and J gave up 3 bases, with 9 bases separating them. CDR3 nucleotide sequence: TGCGCCAGCAGCCAAGAGTATGGCAGCTACGAGCAGTACTCC. This sequence encodes CASSQEYGSYEQYS.

Note on this clonotype: At one of its ends the junction is not consistent with the germline gene, which may arise from a read error. The rearrangement links TRBV9 to TRBJ2-3; D call uncertain. The CDR3 is 13 residues long. Germline-derived CDR1 and CDR2 are SGDLS and YYNGEE. The CDR3 sequence is CASSALGTDTQCF. The CDR3 DNA reads TGCGCCAGCAGCGCCCTAGGCACAGATACGCAGTGTTTT.

This clonotype was counted between two and nine times. The J gene is TRBJ1-1, the V gene TRBV19; TRBD1 aligns across 8 bases. Germline lookup yields CDR1 LNHDA and CDR2 SQIVND (reference sequence). Losses at the gene ends were 4 bases for V and 3 bases for J; bases not matched to a gene: 7. The CDR3 spans 15 residues. CDR3 protein: CASSTPTGAYTEAFF. CDR3 sequence (DNA): TGTGCCAGTAGTACACCGACAGGGGCTTACACTGAAGCTTTCTTT.

For this clonotype: This clone may be a read error of a much larger clone one base away. The chain recombines TRBV5-1 with TRBJ2-1; TRBD2 matches at 10 bases. Germline lookup yields CDR1 SGHRS and CDR2 YFSETQ. The CDR3 spans 17 residues. The CDR3 DNA follows: TGCCCCAGCAGCTTGGAGGTTAGCGGGGGGTTTTACAATGAGCAGTTCTTC. It is translated as CPSSLEVSGGFYNEQFF. Supplemented by reference TRBV5-1 and TRBJ2-1, the full variable domain reads KAGVTQTPRYLIKTRGQQVTLSCSPISGHRSVSWYQQTPGQGLQFLFEYFSETQRNKGNFPGRFSGRQFSNSRSEMNVSTLELGDSALYLCPSSLEVSGGFYNEQFFGPGTRLTVL.

The chain employs TRBV12-3 or TRBV12-4 and TRBJ2-1, with a tentative D call TRBD2 (6 bases). The germline V and J ends were trimmed by 4 bases and 4 bases, with 20 bases remaining between them. The CDR3 is made up of 17 amino acids. CDR3 region: CASSSGNLARSYNEQFF. CDR3 sequence (DNA): TGTGCCAGCAGTTCAGGGAATCTAGCGCGATCGTACAATGAGCAGTTCTTC.

The rearrangement links TRBV6-6 to TRBJ1-2; D is possibly TRBD1 (5 bases). The CDR3 consists of 14 residues. V was clipped by 4 bases and J by 7 bases, with 16 bases between them. Germline values: CDR1 MNHNY, CDR2 SVGAGI (reference sequence). CDR3 region: CASSSSAGDRGYTF. Here the CDR3 DNA reads TGTGCCAGCAGTTCCTCGGCCGGGGACCGTGGCTACACCTTC.